Listed below are T cell receptor beta chains from one sample, sequenced in a study of Graves' ophthalmopathy and Graves' hyperthyroidism. TCRdb re-analysed the multiplex PCR reads in MiXCR, keeping a single row per CDR3 protein. Among 300,000 to 350,000 distinct CDR3 sequences, around a sixth were seen once, and the ten largest hold more than 9%. Sample: peripheral blood. These TCRs come from an adult man with Graves' ophthalmopathy. Both conserved end residues are part of each CDR3. The listing skips clone size in some rows; elsewhere it reads once, few, many or a size class.

size,V,CDR3
many,TRBV10-3,CAISESTSPLHF
many,TRBV7-2,CASSATGQGYGYTF
many,TRBV6-5,CASSYSRGAGTRTEAFF
many,TRBV20-1,CSASAGAVNQPQHF
many,TRBV4-1,CASSQAFRFGELFF
NA,TRBV12-3/TRBV12-4,CASTRQGRKDGYTF
many,TRBV12-3/TRBV12-4,CASSLAGGRDEQYF
many,TRBV20-1,CSARDGQGGRETQYF
many,TRBV10-3,CAISAGSGNTIYF
many,TRBV12-3/TRBV12-4,CASSLVGPGLEQYF
many,TRBV7-2,CASSPFGASGKETQYF
many,TRBV6-1,CASSTWTSGTGELFF
many,TRBV20-1,CSARGGTGDNNQPQHF
many,TRBV2,CASVTNSQETQYF
many,TRBV4-3,CASSQDRSGGHTGELFF
many,TRBV6-1,CASTDSPRDGYTF
few,TRBV3-1,CASSQGMAGTGHYEQYF
many,TRBV12-3/TRBV12-4,CASSLGYDYGYTF
many,TRBV11-2,CASSLGGVRSNQPQHF
many,TRBV20-1,CSASSRGTEAFF
NA,TRBV28,CASSFLGVQETQYF
many,TRBV5-1,CASRSNGLTYEQYF
many,TRBV30,CAWSRGQGWEPQHF
many,TRBV20-1,CSARETTGHGYTF
many,TRBV18,CASSQRDYNYEQYF
NA,TRBV13,CASSLGGAGSSYEQYF
many,TRBV6-2/TRBV6-3,CASSYSGQGADSGYGYTF
many,TRBV9,CASSVGGGAYYGYTF
many,TRBV20-1,CSAQGGGNNYGYTF
NA,TRBV27,CASRERRVNTEAFF
many,TRBV6-2/TRBV6-3,CASRGTANTGELFF
many,TRBV20-1,CSAAGAGNYEQYF
many,TRBV30,CALLGGTVNYGYTF
many,TRBV19,CASSGTTVSYEQYF
NA,TRBV5-1,CASFSGTDPYEQYF
many,TRBV28,CASSTRQLVNSPLHF
many,TRBV6-1,CASQTGEAMNTEAFF
many,TRBV12-3/TRBV12-4,CASNGQGTSYEQYF
many,TRBV10-3,CAIRPGQSSYEQYF
many,TRBV7-2,CASSFSGTGTYGYTF
many,TRBV28,CASSLSAGAGELFF
NA,TRBV12-3/TRBV12-4,CASSPTSGTYSNQPQHF
few,TRBV3-1,CASSPKGPYEQYF
many,TRBV10-3,CAISARGAVGTEAFF
many,TRBV10-3,CASQGTNQPQHF
many,TRBV14,CASSLGTGSYGYTF
many,TRBV6-1,CASMRGMNTEAFF
NA,TRBV6-5,CASSYSREAKNIQYF
NA,TRBV7-2,CASSPLSGGAQETQYF
many,TRBV20-1,CSARDYRGNHQETQYF
NA,TRBV7-9,CASSPRDRGDQPQHF
many,TRBV12-3/TRBV12-4,CASSLGQGIGSEAFF
many,TRBV18,CASSPSLNEQYF
many,TRBV6-5,CASRRSGGLRETQYF
many,TRBV20-1,CRLTGRHTEAFF